Listed below are T cell receptor beta chains from one sample, sequenced in a study of T cells in Graves' hyperthyroidism and ophthalmopathy. One entry per CDR3 protein, called by TCRdb with MiXCR from the multiplex PCR reads. The table includes roughly 600,000 distinct CDR3 sequences, about 14% detected once. The specimen was blood. The receptors come from a woman between 50 and 59 years old with Graves' ophthalmopathy. The CDR3 runs from the conserved cysteine through the conserved F or W. The order of the fields is V gene, D gene, CDR3 length, J gene, clone size, CDR3 DNA, CDR3 protein. A D gene is named only where the DNA matches it firmly. Some rows have no size entry. The others give once, few or many, or a class for an expanded clone.

v_call: TRBV12-3/TRBV12-4
d_call: -
cdr3_length: 16
j_call: TRBJ2-7
clone_size: many
cdr3_nt: TGTGCCAGCAGTTTGGAGGCCTTGCCTAATCCCTACGAGCAGTACTTC
cdr3_aa: CASSLEALPNPYEQYF

v_call: TRBV11-2
d_call: -
cdr3_length: 18
j_call: TRBJ2-6
clone_size: few
cdr3_nt: TGTGCCAGCAGTCATTATAGCGGACTCGTCTCTGGGGCCAACGTCCTGACTTTC
cdr3_aa: CASSHYSGLVSGANVLTF

v_call: TRBV7-2
d_call: TRBD1
cdr3_length: 15
j_call: TRBJ2-1
clone_size: many
cdr3_nt: TGTGCCAGCAGCTCCGACAGGGGCACCTACAATGAGCAGTTCTTC
cdr3_aa: CASSSDRGTYNEQFF

v_call: TRBV12-3/TRBV12-4
d_call: -
cdr3_length: 14
j_call: TRBJ2-7
clone_size: few
cdr3_nt: TGTGCCAGCAGTCCTTTTGGAGAGGCTTACGAGCAGTACTTC
cdr3_aa: CASSPFGEAYEQYF

v_call: TRBV5-5
d_call: TRBD1
cdr3_length: 18
j_call: TRBJ1-1
clone_size: many
cdr3_nt: TGTGCCAGCAGCTTGTCACCAGGGGGTGGCCTTTTGCACACTGAAGCTTTCTTT
cdr3_aa: CASSLSPGGGLLHTEAFF

v_call: TRBV12-3/TRBV12-4
d_call: -
cdr3_length: 14
j_call: TRBJ1-1
clone_size: many
cdr3_nt: TGTGCCAGCAGTTTGGTCTGGATGAACACTGAAGCTTTCTTT
cdr3_aa: CASSLVWMNTEAFF

v_call: TRBV20-1
d_call: -
cdr3_length: 12
j_call: TRBJ2-1
clone_size: many
cdr3_nt: TGCAGTGCTTCTGTGGGGGTGAATGAGCAGTTCTTC
cdr3_aa: CSASVGVNEQFF

v_call: TRBV6-1
d_call: -
cdr3_length: 14
j_call: TRBJ2-2
clone_size: many
cdr3_nt: TGTGCCAGCAGTGAAGTCGGTACCACCGGGGAGCTGTTTTTT
cdr3_aa: CASSEVGTTGELFF

v_call: TRBV3-1
d_call: -
cdr3_length: 14
j_call: TRBJ2-5
clone_size: many
cdr3_nt: TGTGCCAGCAGCCATGGACAGGGACTAGCAACCCAGTACTTC
cdr3_aa: CASSHGQGLATQYF

v_call: TRBV3-1
d_call: -
cdr3_length: 16
j_call: TRBJ2-5
clone_size: many
cdr3_nt: TGTGCCAGCAGCCAAGATAGGGGATCCCGCGGGGAGACCCAGTACTTC
cdr3_aa: CASSQDRGSRGETQYF

v_call: TRBV6-1
d_call: TRBD2
cdr3_length: 14
j_call: TRBJ2-3
clone_size: -
cdr3_nt: TGTGCCAGCTTGAGCGGGAGAGGCACAGATACGCAGTATTTT
cdr3_aa: CASLSGRGTDTQYF

v_call: TRBV5-5
d_call: -
cdr3_length: 15
j_call: TRBJ2-3
clone_size: few
cdr3_nt: TGTGCCAGCAGGGGGATCGGGGTCCGCACAGATACGCAGTATTTT
cdr3_aa: CASRGIGVRTDTQYF

v_call: TRBV15
d_call: -
cdr3_length: 13
j_call: TRBJ2-3
clone_size: few
cdr3_nt: TGTGCCACCCGCGGTCGGGGAGCAGATACGCAGTATTTT
cdr3_aa: CATRGRGADTQYF

v_call: TRBV18
d_call: -
cdr3_length: 17
j_call: TRBJ2-6
clone_size: -
cdr3_nt: TGTGCCAGCTCACCACTCTCCGGGGGCGCTGGGGCCAACGTCCTGACTTTC
cdr3_aa: CASSPLSGGAGANVLTF

v_call: TRBV15
d_call: TRBD2
cdr3_length: 16
j_call: TRBJ2-5
clone_size: few
cdr3_nt: TGTGCCACCAGCAGAGCGGGAGGCCCGTACCAAGAGACCCAGTACTTC
cdr3_aa: CATSRAGGPYQETQYF

v_call: TRBV30
d_call: TRBD2
cdr3_length: 17
j_call: TRBJ2-1
clone_size: many
cdr3_nt: TGTGCCTGGAGTGCCGGGACTAGCGGGAGGTTTTCCAATGAGCAGTTCTTC
cdr3_aa: CAWSAGTSGRFSNEQFF

v_call: TRBV11-2
d_call: TRBD2
cdr3_length: 19
j_call: TRBJ2-7
clone_size: many
cdr3_nt: TGTGCCAGCAGCCCGCTCACTCGGACTAGCGGGATGAGGTTCTACGAGCAGTACTTC
cdr3_aa: CASSPLTRTSGMRFYEQYF

v_call: TRBV10-3
d_call: -
cdr3_length: 15
j_call: TRBJ2-1
clone_size: -
cdr3_nt: TGTGCCATCAGTGAGTTGGCGGGAAGCTCCAATGAGCAGTTCTTC
cdr3_aa: CAISELAGSSNEQFF

v_call: TRBV11-2
d_call: -
cdr3_length: 15
j_call: TRBJ2-1
clone_size: -
cdr3_nt: TGTGCCAGCAGCATCACCGGGGGTTCCTACAATGAGCAGTTCTTC
cdr3_aa: CASSITGGSYNEQFF

v_call: TRBV6-2/TRBV6-3
d_call: TRBD1
cdr3_length: 15
j_call: TRBJ2-3
clone_size: many
cdr3_nt: TGTGCCAGCAGTTGGGGACAGGGGAGCACAGATACGCAGTATTTT
cdr3_aa: CASSWGQGSTDTQYF

v_call: TRBV7-9
d_call: -
cdr3_length: 14
j_call: TRBJ1-1
clone_size: many
cdr3_nt: TGTGCCAGCAGCGCCCGGGGCCGTGTAACTGAAGCTTTCTTT
cdr3_aa: CASSARGRVTEAFF

v_call: TRBV12-3/TRBV12-4
d_call: -
cdr3_length: 13
j_call: TRBJ2-7
clone_size: many
cdr3_nt: TGTGCCAGCAGTTCTACCATGGGATACGAGCAGTACTTC
cdr3_aa: CASSSTMGYEQYF

v_call: TRBV27
d_call: -
cdr3_length: 12
j_call: TRBJ1-4
clone_size: -
cdr3_nt: TGTGCCAGCAGTTCCCTCGGTGAAAAACTGTTTTTT
cdr3_aa: CASSSLGEKLFF

v_call: TRBV11-3
d_call: -
cdr3_length: 19
j_call: TRBJ2-4
clone_size: -
cdr3_nt: TGTGCCAGCAGCTTAGGGGTCGCGGGGAGAAATCTAGCCAAAAACATTCAGTACTTC
cdr3_aa: CASSLGVAGRNLAKNIQYF

v_call: TRBV20-1
d_call: -
cdr3_length: 16
j_call: TRBJ2-3
clone_size: -
cdr3_nt: TGCAGTGCTATTCATTTTAGATCTTGGGGCACAGATACGCAGTATTTT
cdr3_aa: CSAIHFRSWGTDTQYF

v_call: TRBV15
d_call: -
cdr3_length: 15
j_call: TRBJ2-7
clone_size: -
cdr3_nt: TGTGCCACCAGCAGTATCTCAGGGGACTCCTACGGGCAGTACTTC
cdr3_aa: CATSSISGDSYGQYF

v_call: TRBV20-1
d_call: TRBD1
cdr3_length: 16
j_call: TRBJ1-1
clone_size: -
cdr3_nt: TGCAGTGCTAGAGATGCTTCGGGTCTCAGGGGGGCTGAAGCTTTCTTT
cdr3_aa: CSARDASGLRGAEAFF

v_call: TRBV7-9
d_call: -
cdr3_length: 14
j_call: TRBJ1-6
clone_size: many
cdr3_nt: TGTGCCAGCAGCTCCGCGACTAGTAATTCACCCCTCCACTTT
cdr3_aa: CASSSATSNSPLHF

v_call: TRBV5-1
d_call: -
cdr3_length: 13
j_call: TRBJ2-7
clone_size: many
cdr3_nt: TGCGCCAGCAGCTTGGGGGGACAAACCGAGCAGTACTTC
cdr3_aa: CASSLGGQTEQYF

v_call: TRBV6-1
d_call: -
cdr3_length: 13
j_call: TRBJ1-5
clone_size: many
cdr3_nt: TGTGCCACCAGTATGGGCTTCAATCAGCCCCAGCATTTT
cdr3_aa: CATSMGFNQPQHF

v_call: TRBV13
d_call: -
cdr3_length: 16
j_call: TRBJ2-2
clone_size: few
cdr3_nt: TGTGCCAGCAGCTTAGGGTGGGAGTTCGGCACCGGGGAGCTGTTTTTT
cdr3_aa: CASSLGWEFGTGELFF

v_call: TRBV28
d_call: TRBD2
cdr3_length: 12
j_call: TRBJ2-7
clone_size: many
cdr3_nt: TGTGCCAGTGGGAGGGAGTCCTACGAGCAGTACTTC
cdr3_aa: CASGRESYEQYF

v_call: TRBV9
d_call: -
cdr3_length: 14
j_call: TRBJ2-2
clone_size: many
cdr3_nt: TGTGCCAGCGCACCCAATTCGAACACCGGGGAGCTGTTTTTT
cdr3_aa: CASAPNSNTGELFF

v_call: TRBV4-1
d_call: -
cdr3_length: 14
j_call: TRBJ1-1
clone_size: -
cdr3_nt: TGCGCCAGCAGCCCAGTCAGGGGCGCCACTGAAGCTTTCTTT
cdr3_aa: CASSPVRGATEAFF

v_call: TRBV25-1
d_call: -
cdr3_length: 15
j_call: TRBJ1-4
clone_size: -
cdr3_nt: TGTGCCAGCAGTGGGCCTGGGGGTAGGAGTGAAAAACTGTTTTTT
cdr3_aa: CASSGPGGRSEKLFF

v_call: TRBV11-2
d_call: -
cdr3_length: 13
j_call: TRBJ1-2
clone_size: many
cdr3_nt: TGTGCCAGCAGCTTCGGGGTACTGAGTGGCTACACCTTC
cdr3_aa: CASSFGVLSGYTF

v_call: TRBV14
d_call: -
cdr3_length: 15
j_call: TRBJ2-7
clone_size: many
cdr3_nt: TGTGCCAGCAGGCCATCCGGGACTTACTACTACGAGCAGTACTTC
cdr3_aa: CASRPSGTYYYEQYF

v_call: TRBV29-1
d_call: -
cdr3_length: 14
j_call: TRBJ2-1
clone_size: many
cdr3_nt: TGCAGCGTTTCTAGCGATAGCTCCTACAATGAGCAGTTCTTC
cdr3_aa: CSVSSDSSYNEQFF

v_call: TRBV18
d_call: -
cdr3_length: 14
j_call: TRBJ2-5
clone_size: many
cdr3_nt: TGTGCCAGCTCAGCGTTGGGACAACAAGAGACCCAGTACTTC
cdr3_aa: CASSALGQQETQYF

v_call: TRBV5-1
d_call: TRBD2
cdr3_length: 17
j_call: TRBJ2-1
clone_size: -
cdr3_nt: TGCGCCAGCAGCCAAGAAGGGACTAGCGGGAATATTTATGAGCAGTTCTTC
cdr3_aa: CASSQEGTSGNIYEQFF

v_call: TRBV28
d_call: -
cdr3_length: 19
j_call: TRBJ1-1
clone_size: many
cdr3_nt: TGTGCCAGCAGTTTATGGGGAATAGCAGGCCAAATTAAGAACACTGAAGCTTTCTTT
cdr3_aa: CASSLWGIAGQIKNTEAFF

v_call: TRBV20-1
d_call: -
cdr3_length: 15
j_call: TRBJ2-3
clone_size: -
cdr3_nt: TGCAGTGCTAGAGTGGCCCCTACTAGCACAAATACGCAGTATTTT
cdr3_aa: CSARVAPTSTNTQYF

v_call: TRBV2
d_call: -
cdr3_length: 13
j_call: TRBJ2-7
clone_size: -
cdr3_nt: TGTGCCAGCAGTGAAGAACAGGGTTACGAGCAGTACTTC
cdr3_aa: CASSEEQGYEQYF

v_call: TRBV7-2
d_call: -
cdr3_length: 15
j_call: TRBJ2-5
clone_size: many
cdr3_nt: TGTGCCAGCAGCCTCGTGGCGAGGACTCAAGAGACCCAGTACTTC
cdr3_aa: CASSLVARTQETQYF

v_call: TRBV5-4
d_call: TRBD1
cdr3_length: 15
j_call: TRBJ1-5
clone_size: -
cdr3_nt: TGTGCCAGCAGCTTGACAGGGGGACCGAATCAGCCCCAGCATTTT
cdr3_aa: CASSLTGGPNQPQHF

v_call: TRBV7-8
d_call: -
cdr3_length: 18
j_call: TRBJ2-3
clone_size: many
cdr3_nt: TGTGCCAGCAGCTTAAAGCCCCCTTTCGGCATCAGCACAGATACGCAGTATTTT
cdr3_aa: CASSLKPPFGISTDTQYF

v_call: TRBV7-2
d_call: -
cdr3_length: 16
j_call: TRBJ2-3
clone_size: many
cdr3_nt: TGTGCCAGCAGCTTAGATTTAGCGGTTAGCACAGATACGCAGTATTTT
cdr3_aa: CASSLDLAVSTDTQYF

v_call: TRBV27
d_call: -
cdr3_length: 16
j_call: TRBJ2-7
clone_size: -
cdr3_nt: TGTGCCAGCAGTTTAGTGGGGGGCGCGGGTTCCTACGAGCAGTACTTC
cdr3_aa: CASSLVGGAGSYEQYF

v_call: TRBV5-1
d_call: -
cdr3_length: 13
j_call: TRBJ2-3
clone_size: -
cdr3_nt: TGCGCCAGCAGCGCCGACTGGGGAGATACGCAGTATTTT
cdr3_aa: CASSADWGDTQYF

v_call: TRBV28
d_call: -
cdr3_length: 14
j_call: TRBJ2-1
clone_size: many
cdr3_nt: TGTGCCAGCAGTACGCCGGGTTCCAAAAGTGAGCAGTTCTTC
cdr3_aa: CASSTPGSKSEQFF

v_call: TRBV5-1
d_call: TRBD1
cdr3_length: 18
j_call: TRBJ2-7
clone_size: many
cdr3_nt: TGCGCCAGCAGCCGAAATTCAAACCGGGACAGCATAATCTACGAGCAGTACTTC
cdr3_aa: CASSRNSNRDSIIYEQYF

v_call: TRBV27
d_call: TRBD2
cdr3_length: 17
j_call: TRBJ2-5
clone_size: few
cdr3_nt: TGTGCCAGCAGTTCTCGGGGACTAGCGGGAGGTGGTAAGACCCAGTACTTC
cdr3_aa: CASSSRGLAGGGKTQYF

v_call: TRBV2
d_call: TRBD2
cdr3_length: 14
j_call: TRBJ2-1
clone_size: -
cdr3_nt: TGTGCCAGCATTAAGAGCGGGAGTTCGAGTGAGCAGTTCTTC
cdr3_aa: CASIKSGSSSEQFF

v_call: TRBV19
d_call: TRBD1
cdr3_length: 15
j_call: TRBJ1-2
clone_size: -
cdr3_nt: TGTGCCAGTAGTACCCGACAGGGGGCTTACTATGGCTACACCTTC
cdr3_aa: CASSTRQGAYYGYTF

v_call: TRBV9
d_call: TRBD1
cdr3_length: 18
j_call: TRBJ2-1
clone_size: -
cdr3_nt: TGTGCCAGCAGCGTAGGTGGTAGGGGACAGGAGACCTACAATGAGCAGTTCTTC
cdr3_aa: CASSVGGRGQETYNEQFF

v_call: TRBV28
d_call: -
cdr3_length: 13
j_call: TRBJ1-1
clone_size: many
cdr3_nt: TGTGCCAGCAGGGTGGGTCTCGACACTGAAGCTTTCTTT
cdr3_aa: CASRVGLDTEAFF

v_call: TRBV6-1
d_call: TRBD1
cdr3_length: 15
j_call: TRBJ2-7
clone_size: -
cdr3_nt: TGTGCCAGCAGTGAAAGGCCGGGACAGAATTACGAGCAGTACTTC
cdr3_aa: CASSERPGQNYEQYF

v_call: TRBV11-1
d_call: -
cdr3_length: 14
j_call: TRBJ2-1
clone_size: -
cdr3_nt: TGTGCCAGCAGCCCCCTACGGGATTACAATGAGCAGTTCTTC
cdr3_aa: CASSPLRDYNEQFF

v_call: TRBV12-3/TRBV12-4
d_call: -
cdr3_length: 13
j_call: TRBJ1-5
clone_size: many
cdr3_nt: TGTGCCAGCAGTTCCCACAAGAATCAGCCCCAGCATTTT
cdr3_aa: CASSSHKNQPQHF